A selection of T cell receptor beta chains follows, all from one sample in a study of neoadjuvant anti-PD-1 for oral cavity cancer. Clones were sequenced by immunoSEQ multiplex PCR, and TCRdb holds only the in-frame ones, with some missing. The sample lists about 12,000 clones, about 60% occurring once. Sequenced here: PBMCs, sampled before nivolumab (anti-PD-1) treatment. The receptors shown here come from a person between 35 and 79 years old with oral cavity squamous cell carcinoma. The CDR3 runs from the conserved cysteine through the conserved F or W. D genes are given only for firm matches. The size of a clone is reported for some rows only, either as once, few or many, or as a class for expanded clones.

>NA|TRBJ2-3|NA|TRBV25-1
CASSESYGSTDTQYF
TGTGCCAGCAGTGAATCTTACGGGAGCACAGATACGCAGTATTTT
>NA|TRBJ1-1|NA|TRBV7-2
CASSRPYSGTEAFF
TGTGCCAGCAGCCGGCCGTATTCGGGAACTGAAGCTTTCTTT
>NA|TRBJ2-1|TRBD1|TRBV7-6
CASSLMTGSYNEQFF
TGTGCCAGCAGCCTAATGACAGGGTCCTACAATGAGCAGTTCTTC
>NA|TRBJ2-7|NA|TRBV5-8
CASSLADGGFSYEQYF
TGTGCCAGCAGCTTGGCGGATGGAGGATTTTCCTACGAGCAGTACTTC
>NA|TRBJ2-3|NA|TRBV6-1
CASSALGGGTDTQYF
TGTGCCAGCAGTGCTCTGGGCGGGGGCACAGATACGCAGTATTTT
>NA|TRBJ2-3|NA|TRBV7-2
CASSLGGPADTQYF
TGTGCCAGCAGCTTAGGGGGGCCGGCAGATACGCAGTATTTT
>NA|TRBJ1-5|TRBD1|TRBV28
CASKNGQGGQPQHF
TGTGCCAGCAAAAACGGACAGGGTGGCCAGCCCCAGCATTTT
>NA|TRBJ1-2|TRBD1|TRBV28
CASRTGQGPRSYGYTF
TGTGCCAGCAGAACGGGACAGGGTCCCCGTAGCTATGGCTACACCTTC
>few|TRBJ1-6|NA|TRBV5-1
CASGGTDNSPLHF
TGCGCCAGCGGCGGGACGGACAATTCACCCCTCCACTTT
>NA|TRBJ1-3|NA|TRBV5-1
CASSPTGNTIYF
TGCGCCAGCAGCCCTACTGGAAACACCATATATTTT
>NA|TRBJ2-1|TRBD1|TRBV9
CASSVEAPQGPSSYNEQFF
TGTGCCAGCAGCGTAGAAGCCCCACAGGGGCCCAGCTCCTACAATGAGCAGTTCTTC
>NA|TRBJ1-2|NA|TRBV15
CATSSSGNYGYTF
TGTGCCACCAGCAGTTCAGGGAACTATGGCTACACCTTC
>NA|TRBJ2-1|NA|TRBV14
CASSLRINSYNEQFF
TGTGCCAGCAGCCTAAGAATTAACTCCTACAATGAGCAGTTCTTC
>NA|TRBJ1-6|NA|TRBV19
CATTLKAYVGPLHF
TGTGCCACCACTTTGAAGGCCTACGTAGGACCCCTCCACTTT
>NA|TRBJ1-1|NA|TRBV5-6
CASSLRGGTEAFF
TGTGCCAGCAGCTTGAGGGGCGGCACTGAAGCTTTCTTT
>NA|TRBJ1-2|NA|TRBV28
CASSYAVGPRTKGYTF
TGTGCCAGCAGTTACGCAGTGGGACCCCGAACTAAGGGCTACACCTTC
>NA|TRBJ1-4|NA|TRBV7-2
CASSLDWPGDDEKLFF
TGTGCCAGCAGCTTAGATTGGCCCGGGGACGATGAAAAACTGTTTTTT
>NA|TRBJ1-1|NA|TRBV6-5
CASSYGTNMNTEAFF
TGTGCCAGCAGTTACGGAACAAACATGAACACTGAAGCTTTCTTT
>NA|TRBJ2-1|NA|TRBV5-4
CASSLKLYNEQFF
TGTGCCAGCAGCTTGAAACTCTACAATGAGCAGTTCTTC
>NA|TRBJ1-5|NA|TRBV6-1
CASSEISGINQPQHF
TGTGCCAGCAGTGAAATTTCAGGTATAAATCAGCCCCAGCATTTT
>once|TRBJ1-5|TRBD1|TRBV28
CASSPQQGTGFFDQPQHF
TGTGCCAGCAGTCCCCAACAAGGGACAGGGTTCTTCGATCAGCCCCAGCATTTT
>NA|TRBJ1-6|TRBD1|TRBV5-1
CASSRDSASSYNSPLHF
TGCGCCAGCAGCCGGGACAGCGCAAGCTCCTATAATTCACCCCTCCACTTT
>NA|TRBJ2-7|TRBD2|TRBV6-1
CASSESGLATYEQYF
TGTGCCAGCAGTGAAAGCGGACTAGCGACCTACGAGCAGTACTTC
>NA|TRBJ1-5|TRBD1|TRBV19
CASSTRQGRLGNQPQHF
TGTGCCAGTAGTACGAGACAGGGTAGGTTAGGCAATCAGCCCCAGCATTTT
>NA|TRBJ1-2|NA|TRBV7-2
CASSPPPPGGGIYGYTF
TGTGCCAGCAGCCCACCACCGCCCGGGGGCGGTATCTATGGCTACACCTTC
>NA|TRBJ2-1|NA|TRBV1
CTSSQDLTSPWVEQFF
TGCACCAGCAGCCAAGATCTGACTAGCCCGTGGGTTGAGCAGTTCTTC
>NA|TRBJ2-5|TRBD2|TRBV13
CASSSLAGETQYF
TGTGCCAGCAGCTCCTTAGCGGGGGAGACCCAGTACTTC
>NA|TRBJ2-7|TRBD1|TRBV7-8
CASSYPGTGGGYEQYF
TGTGCCAGCAGCTACCCCGGGACAGGGGGCGGTTACGAGCAGTACTTC
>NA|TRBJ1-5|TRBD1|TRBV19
CASRTPGGAGQPQHF
TGTGCCAGTAGGACACCAGGGGGCGCGGGTCAGCCCCAGCATTTT
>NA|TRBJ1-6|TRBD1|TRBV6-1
CASSGQGAPIGTLHF
TGTGCCAGCAGTGGACAGGGGGCCCCAATTGGGACCCTCCACTTT
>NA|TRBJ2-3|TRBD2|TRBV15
CATSRGAGVTQYF
TGTGCCACCAGCAGGGGTGCGGGAGTTACGCAGTATTTT
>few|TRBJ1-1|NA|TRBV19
CASSSTANTEAFF
TGTGCCAGTAGTTCGACGGCGAACACTGAAGCTTTCTTT
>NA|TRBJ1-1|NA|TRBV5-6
CASSGGGLGEAFF
TGTGCCAGCAGTGGCGGTGGTTTGGGTGAAGCTTTCTTT
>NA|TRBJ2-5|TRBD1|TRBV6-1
CASSETGGWGETQYF
TGTGCCAGCAGTGAAACAGGGGGCTGGGGAGAGACCCAGTACTTC
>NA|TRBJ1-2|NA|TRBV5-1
CASSLELLGKDGYTF
TGCGCCAGCAGCTTGGAGCTGTTGGGTAAGGATGGCTACACCTTC
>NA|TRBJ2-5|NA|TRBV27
CASSLSAGKETQYF
TGTGCCAGCAGTTTATCCGCCGGCAAGGAGACCCAGTACTTC
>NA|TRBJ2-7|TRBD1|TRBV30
CAWSLTGGVYEQYF
TGTGCCTGGAGTTTGACAGGGGGCGTGTACGAGCAGTACTTC
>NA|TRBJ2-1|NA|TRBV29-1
CSAQPPEYNEQFF
TGCAGCGCCCAACCACCCGAATACAATGAGCAGTTCTTC
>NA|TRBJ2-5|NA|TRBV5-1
CASSPVGSQETQYF
TGCGCCAGCAGCCCGGTCGGGAGCCAAGAGACCCAGTACTTC
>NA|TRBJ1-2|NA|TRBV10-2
CASSPPGVDYGYTF
TGCGCCAGCAGTCCTCCGGGGGTGGACTATGGCTACACCTTC
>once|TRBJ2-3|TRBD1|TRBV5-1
CASSGQGVTDTQYF
TGCGCCAGTTCGGGACAGGGGGTAACAGATACGCAGTATTTT